These 10 T cell receptor beta chains came from one sample sequenced in a study of T cell responses to AZD1222 COVID-19 vaccine. Only in-frame clones appear in the TCRdb table, and some are missing; sequencing was by immunoSEQ multiplex PCR. The sample comprises about 120,000 clones, roughly 90% of which are singletons, and 14% to 15% rests with the top ten. The source was peripheral blood, collected on day 0 of AZD1222 vaccination. The receptors here all came from an adult in good health.

The J gene is TRBJ1-1, the V gene TRBV12-3 or TRBV12-4; D not resolved. Trimming pared 1 base from V and 8 bases from J, leaving 5 bases between. CDR3 length equals 11 residues. The CDR3 protein is CASSLVGEAFF. DNA for the CDR3: TGTGCCAGCAGTTTAGTAGGGGAAGCTTTCTTT.

The chain employs TRBV5-1 and TRBJ2-7, with 8 bases matching TRBD1. The CDR3 has 15 amino acids. Per germline, CDR1 SGHRS and CDR2 YFSETQ. The J segment lost 2 bases and the V segment lost 4 bases, leaving 8 bases of the junction unmatched. The CDR3 bases are TGCGCCAGCAGCACTGGAGGGACAGGTACCTACGAGCAGTACTTC. It codes for CASSTGGTGTYEQYF.

The CDR3 sequence: CASSEGPTNEKLFF. The CDR3 nucleotides are TGTGCCAGCAGTGAGGGCCCAACTAATGAAAAACTGTTTTTT. J is TRBJ1-4 and V is TRBV6-1; D unresolved. The CDR3 covers 14 residues. Germline V gene sequence: CDR1 MNHNS, CDR2 SASEGT. The V end was cut by 3 bases, the J end by 0 bases, with 5 bases between.

The rearrangement joins TRBV6-6 to TRBJ1-5; a possible D gene is TRBD1 (6 bases). The V gene's germline CDR1 is MNHNY and CDR2 SVGAGI (reference sequence). The V and J ends lost 5 bases and 5 bases respectively, with 16 bases between them. The CDR3 is made up of 15 amino acids. CDR3 sequence (DNA): TGTGCCAGCAGTCCCCGACTGGGGGCACATCAGCCCCAGCATTTT. Its translation is CASSPRLGAHQPQHF.

The rearrangement joins TRBV11-2 to TRBJ2-4; tentatively, D is TRBD1 or TRBD2 (5 bases each). Trimming stripped 4 bases from V and 0 bases from J, with 7 bases between. The CDR3 is made up of 14 amino acids. Germline CDR1 SGHAT, CDR2 FQNNGV. The CDR3 DNA reads TGTGCCAGCAGCTGGGGACCAGCCAAAAACATTCAGTACTTC. Its protein product is CASSWGPAKNIQYF.

The chain uses TRBV15 and TRBJ1-1; 9 positions match TRBD1. The CDR3 sequence is 16 residues long. Germline lookup yields CDR1 LNHNV and CDR2 YYDKDF (reference sequence). V lost 0 bases to trimming and J lost 6 bases; unmatched junction nucleotides: 8. CDR3 sequence: CATSREGTGWSPEAFF. The CDR3 DNA reads TGTGCCACCAGCAGAGAGGGGACAGGGTGGAGTCCTGAAGCTTTCTTT.

This CDR3 reads CASSQGTGGEKLFF. For the CDR3, the DNA is TGTGCCAGCAGCCAAGGGACAGGGGGCGAAAAACTGTTTTTT. The chain links TRBV3-1 (or the pseudogene TRBV3-2) to TRBJ1-4; TRBD1 matches 11 bases. The V gene end was trimmed by 1 base and the J gene end by 8 bases; junction bases not matched to a gene: 0. The CDR3 is made up of 14 amino acids. Germline CDR1 LGHDT, CDR2 YNNKEL (reference sequence).

V usage is TRBV28 and J usage is TRBJ2-2; D remains ambiguous. Germline V gene data show CDR1 as MDHEN and CDR2 as SYDVKM. CDR3 length: 14 amino acids. V was clipped by 3 bases and J by 5 bases, with 10 bases between them. CDR3 in DNA: TGTGCCAGCAGTTTGGGGATCCCAACCGGGGAGCTGTTTTTT. This translates into CASSLGIPTGELFF.

The chain couples TRBV12-3 or TRBV12-4 to TRBJ2-7; D not resolved. With 6 bases removed from V and 6 bases from J, the gap between germline ends came to 6 bases. The CDR3 runs 10 residues. This chain's CDR3 is CASSGPEQYF. The CDR3 coding sequence is TGTGCCAGCAGCGGGCCCGAGCAGTACTTC.

The V and J genes are TRBV18 and TRBJ1-5; possible D gene TRBD1, 6 bases. The CDR3 totals 16 residues. Trimming removed 6 bases at V and 3 bases at J, with 18 bases between. Germline assignment: CDR1 KGHSH and CDR2 LQKENI. CDR3 nucleotides: TGTGCCAGCTCCCAAGACCGGACAGCCAACAATCAGCCCCAGCATTTT. Its translation is CASSQDRTANNQPQHF.